These T cell receptor beta chains were read from a single sample in a study of blood T cell repertoires in COVID-19. Assay: immunoSEQ multiplex PCR; the TCRdb copy retains only in-frame clones and omits some. The sample shows 200,000 to 300,000 clones, roughly 84% of them seen only once. The specimen was peripheral blood. The source is a human donor in a cohort sampled during active COVID-19. CDR3s leave out the opening cysteine and the closing phenylalanine or tryptophan.

V gene: TRBV2; J gene: TRBJ1-3; CDR3 protein: ASMEDRSGNTIY
V gene: TRBV5-6; J gene: TRBJ2-5; CDR3 protein: ASSLQTVEETQY
V gene: TRBV24-1; J gene: TRBJ1-1; CDR3 protein: ATRKGQGAEAF
V gene: TRBV6-2/TRBV6-3; J gene: TRBJ2-5; CDR3 protein: ASSFTSGGFQETQY
V gene: TRBV10-2; J gene: TRBJ2-7; CDR3 protein: ASSVLLPYEQY
V gene: TRBV10-3; J gene: TRBJ1-2; CDR3 protein: AISDRWGDYT
V gene: TRBV9; J gene: TRBJ1-3; CDR3 protein: ASSQVPGNTIY
V gene: TRBV19; J gene: TRBJ2-5; CDR3 protein: ASSIGTGITETQY
V gene: TRBV9; J gene: TRBJ2-4; CDR3 protein: ASSGDTSGGGKNIQY
V gene: TRBV27; J gene: TRBJ2-1; CDR3 protein: ASSPRLARHNEQF
V gene: TRBV5-6; J gene: TRBJ2-1; CDR3 protein: ASSFLAGEEVEQF
V gene: TRBV6-5; J gene: TRBJ2-7; CDR3 protein: ASSYNRGYEQY
V gene: TRBV9; J gene: TRBJ1-1; CDR3 protein: ASSPSFGQGWVNTEAF
V gene: TRBV6-5; J gene: TRBJ1-1; CDR3 protein: ASSYGTGGRGTEAF
V gene: TRBV5-4; J gene: TRBJ2-1; CDR3 protein: ASSLRSGVYNEQF
V gene: TRBV4-2; J gene: TRBJ2-7; CDR3 protein: ASSQELLAGQY
V gene: TRBV29-1; J gene: TRBJ1-4; CDR3 protein: SAWTGVEKLF
V gene: TRBV19; J gene: TRBJ2-1; CDR3 protein: ASSVLGLAGGRNEQF
V gene: TRBV2; J gene: TRBJ2-3; CDR3 protein: ASAPSGGTTDTQY
V gene: TRBV7-9; J gene: TRBJ1-5; CDR3 protein: ASSLGVYQPQH
V gene: TRBV27; J gene: TRBJ2-2; CDR3 protein: ASSSGGGNTGELF
V gene: TRBV19; J gene: TRBJ2-7; CDR3 protein: ASSMGGLAAYEQY
V gene: TRBV4-1; J gene: TRBJ2-2; CDR3 protein: ASSQDSEAANTGELF
V gene: TRBV5-6; J gene: TRBJ1-1; CDR3 protein: ASSLWFGLDRETEAF
V gene: TRBV5-1; J gene: TRBJ2-5; CDR3 protein: ASSRGDQETQY
V gene: TRBV5-4; J gene: TRBJ1-1; CDR3 protein: ASSLGEAQLSEAF
V gene: TRBV6-5; J gene: TRBJ2-7; CDR3 protein: ASSLAGGGTYEQY
V gene: TRBV6-4; J gene: TRBJ1-1; CDR3 protein: ASSLTGGAVTEAF
V gene: TRBV5-1; J gene: TRBJ2-5; CDR3 protein: ASSLRPGGAGETQY
V gene: TRBV27; J gene: TRBJ2-7; CDR3 protein: ASSRQGYEQY
V gene: TRBV27; J gene: TRBJ2-7; CDR3 protein: ASKAWDLAGAYEQY
V gene: TRBV3-1/TRBV3-2; J gene: TRBJ2-3; CDR3 protein: ASSQVVGRARQDTQY
V gene: TRBV5-4; J gene: TRBJ1-1; CDR3 protein: ASSLVRTGGGEAF
V gene: TRBV4-1; J gene: TRBJ2-7; CDR3 protein: ASSLDAGSYEQY
V gene: TRBV5-1; J gene: TRBJ2-1; CDR3 protein: ASSLEPSSGGNEQF
V gene: TRBV28; J gene: TRBJ1-3; CDR3 protein: ASSRSGPSYGNTIY
V gene: TRBV18; J gene: TRBJ1-1; CDR3 protein: ASSPGPGGLTEAF
V gene: TRBV6-1; J gene: TRBJ1-2; CDR3 protein: ASSEAPGQGVYGYT
V gene: TRBV12-5; J gene: TRBJ2-5; CDR3 protein: ASGLVSGVSPRETQY
V gene: TRBV2; J gene: TRBJ2-1; CDR3 protein: ASSLISDNEQF
V gene: TRBV24-1; J gene: TRBJ2-2; CDR3 protein: ATSDLQGAVPGELF
V gene: TRBV11-2; J gene: TRBJ1-2; CDR3 protein: ASSSKTGGDSYGYT
V gene: TRBV19; J gene: TRBJ1-2; CDR3 protein: ASSDPQGHPAT
V gene: TRBV7-9; J gene: TRBJ1-4; CDR3 protein: ASSSGGEKLF
V gene: TRBV25-1; J gene: TRBJ1-1; CDR3 protein: ASSEPSTGDTEAF
V gene: TRBV2; J gene: TRBJ2-1; CDR3 protein: ASRGLAGGINEQF
V gene: TRBV6-2/TRBV6-3; J gene: TRBJ2-1; CDR3 protein: ASSLPGLARNEQF
V gene: TRBV2; J gene: TRBJ1-5; CDR3 protein: ASSDGVGGLNQPQH
V gene: TRBV18; J gene: TRBJ1-6; CDR3 protein: ASSSGDNSPLH
V gene: TRBV6-2/TRBV6-3; J gene: TRBJ1-2; CDR3 protein: ASSPDRAGGYT
V gene: TRBV24-1; J gene: TRBJ2-1; CDR3 protein: ATGGRDRGYNEQF
V gene: TRBV4-3; J gene: TRBJ1-1; CDR3 protein: ASSQVTGGRGTEAF
V gene: TRBV6-1; J gene: TRBJ1-1; CDR3 protein: ASSDAPIGQGEAF
V gene: TRBV6-4; J gene: TRBJ2-3; CDR3 protein: ASSDSSGGASTDTQY
V gene: TRBV20-1; J gene: TRBJ2-7; CDR3 protein: SATRAGEQY